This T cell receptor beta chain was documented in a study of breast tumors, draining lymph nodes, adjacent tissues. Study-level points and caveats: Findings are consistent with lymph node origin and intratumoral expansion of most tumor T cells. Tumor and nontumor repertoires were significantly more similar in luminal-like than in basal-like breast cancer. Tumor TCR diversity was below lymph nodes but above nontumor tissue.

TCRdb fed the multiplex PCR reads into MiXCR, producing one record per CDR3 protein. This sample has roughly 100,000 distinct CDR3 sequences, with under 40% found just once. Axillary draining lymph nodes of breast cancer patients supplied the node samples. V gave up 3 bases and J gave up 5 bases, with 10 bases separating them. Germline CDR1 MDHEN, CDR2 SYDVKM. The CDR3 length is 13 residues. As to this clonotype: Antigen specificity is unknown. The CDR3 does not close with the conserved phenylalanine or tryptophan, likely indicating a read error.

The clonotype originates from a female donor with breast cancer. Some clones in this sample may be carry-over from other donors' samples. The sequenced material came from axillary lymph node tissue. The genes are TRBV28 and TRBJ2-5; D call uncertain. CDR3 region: CASSFRSWETQYL. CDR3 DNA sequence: TGTGCCAGCAGTTTCAGGAGTTGGGAGACCCAGTACCTC.